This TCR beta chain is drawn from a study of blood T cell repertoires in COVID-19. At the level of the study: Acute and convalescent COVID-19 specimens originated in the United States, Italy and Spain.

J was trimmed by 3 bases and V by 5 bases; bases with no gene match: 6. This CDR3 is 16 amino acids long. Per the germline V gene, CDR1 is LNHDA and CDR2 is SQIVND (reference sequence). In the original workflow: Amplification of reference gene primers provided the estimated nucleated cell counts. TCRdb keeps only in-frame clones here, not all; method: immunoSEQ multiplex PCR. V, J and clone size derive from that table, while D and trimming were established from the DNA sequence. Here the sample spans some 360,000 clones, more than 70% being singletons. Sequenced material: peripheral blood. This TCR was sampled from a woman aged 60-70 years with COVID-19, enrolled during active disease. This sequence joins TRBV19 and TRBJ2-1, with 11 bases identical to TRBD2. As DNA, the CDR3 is TGTGCCAGTAGTCTTGCTAGCGGGGGGATCTACAATGAGCAGTTCTTC. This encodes CASSLASGGIYNEQFF.